The T cell receptor (beta chain) described here comes from a study of regulatory T cells in long-lasting Graves disease. General study results and limits: Persistent patients shared more public clonotypes (over 2,500) than new patients (approximately 1,000). Repertoires from persistent disease leaned toward TRBV28, TRBJ1-2 and TRBJ2-5. The study found lower TCR diversity in persistent Graves' patients than in newly diagnosed ones.

For TCR beta, libraries came from iRepertoire HTBI primers and Arm-PCR of CDR3 regions. TCRdb re-called the multiplex PCR reads through MiXCR, storing one row per CDR3 protein. The profile shows about 560,000 distinct CDR3 sequences, 16% of them singletons. The time point was: newly diagnosed GD, antithyroid drugs for less than 3 months. RNA isolated from PBMCs was used to make the TCR library. V lost 0 bases to trimming and J lost 2 bases, with 9 bases between them. The germline gives CDR1 DFQATT, CDR2 SNEGSKA (reference sequence). This CDR3 comprises 14 residues. This clonotype has only a few counts. Antigen specificity is unknown. The sample also formed part of further work on T cells in Graves' hyperthyroidism and ophthalmopathy. That study reports: The HTBI primer set drove a first-round RT-PCR of the TCR CDR3.

The origin of this receptor is a man aged 18-30 years with Graves disease. The starting material was peripheral blood mononuclear cells (PBMCs), obtained at new diagnosis, from a patient treated with antithyroid drugs. This rearrangement joins TRBV20-1 to TRBJ2-3; no definite D call. CDR3 DNA sequence: TGCAGTGCTAGAGAGGCTAGTTACACAGATACGCAGTATTTT. This translates into CSAREASYTDTQYF.